This T cell receptor (beta chain) was observed in a study of CD8 T cells in ankylosing spondylitis. The CDR3 spans 12 residues. V shed 5 bases and J shed 2 bases, with 8 bases lying between them. Germline CDR1 is DFQATT and CDR2 is SNEGSKA (reference sequence). Generation of TCR beta libraries employed quantitative 5'-RACE incorporating molecular barcodes. TCRdb re-analysed the 5' RACE reads in MiXCR, keeping a single row per CDR3 protein. The sample yields roughly 440,000 distinct CDR3 sequences, approximately 17% seen once. Findings of the study overall: Apparently characteristic of ankylosing spondylitis blood was a TCR beta motif (about 8 highly homologous variants). The clones that were linked to disease were reported to be significantly enriched in matched synovial fluid samples from ankylosing spondylitis patients.

This clonotype was seen a handful of times. Its matching antigen is unknown. The TCR comes from a male donor with ankylosing spondylitis. Material: blood, either unsorted or a sorted T cell fraction (not recorded which). The rearrangement uses TRBV20-1 and TRBJ2-3; the D gene is possibly TRBD1 (6 bases). CDR3 DNA: TGCAGTGCTCGGACAGACACAGATACGCAGTATTTT. The encoded protein is CSARTDTDTQYF.